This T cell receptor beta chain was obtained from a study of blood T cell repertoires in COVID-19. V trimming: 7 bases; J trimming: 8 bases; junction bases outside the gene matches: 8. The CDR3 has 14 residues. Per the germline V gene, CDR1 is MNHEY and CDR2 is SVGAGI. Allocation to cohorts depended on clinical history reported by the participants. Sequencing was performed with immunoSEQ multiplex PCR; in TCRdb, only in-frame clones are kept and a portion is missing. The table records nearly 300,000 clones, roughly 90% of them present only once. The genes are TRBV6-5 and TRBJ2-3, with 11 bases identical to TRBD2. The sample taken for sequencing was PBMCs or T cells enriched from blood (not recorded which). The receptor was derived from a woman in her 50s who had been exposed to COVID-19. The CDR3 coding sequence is TGTGCCAGCACCCAACTAGCGGGGGCTAGTACGCAGTATTTT. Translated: CASTQLAGASTQYF.